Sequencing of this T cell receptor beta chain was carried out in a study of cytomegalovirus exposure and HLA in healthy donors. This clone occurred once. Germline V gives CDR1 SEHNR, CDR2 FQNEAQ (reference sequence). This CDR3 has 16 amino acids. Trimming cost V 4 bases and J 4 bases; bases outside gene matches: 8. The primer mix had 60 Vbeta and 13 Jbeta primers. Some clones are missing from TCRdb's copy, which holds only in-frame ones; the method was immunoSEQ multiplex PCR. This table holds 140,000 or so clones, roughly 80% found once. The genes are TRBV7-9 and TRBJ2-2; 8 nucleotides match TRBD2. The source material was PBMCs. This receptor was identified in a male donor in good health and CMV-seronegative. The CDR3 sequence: CASSSPGGPSTGELFF. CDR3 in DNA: TGTGCCAGCAGCTCCCCGGGGGGGCCAAGCACCGGGGAGCTGTTTTTT.